A selection of T cell receptor beta chains follows, all from one sample in a study of T cell changes during pregnancy in multiple sclerosis. The repertoire was sequenced with immunoSEQ multiplex PCR; TCRdb's copy has only in-frame clones and lacks some. The sample has roughly 56,000 clones, around 90% seen once; the top ten hold about 1.8%. This specimen consisted of peripheral blood, obtained in the first trimester of pregnancy. The source of these receptors is a female donor with multiple sclerosis, enrolled in a pregnancy study. Both conserved end residues are part of each CDR3. A D gene is named only where the DNA matches it firmly. Clone size is stated in some rows and not others, as once, few, many or a class when expanded.

-,-,TRBV7-9,TRBJ2-7,TGTGCCAGCAGCTCTTCGAGCTCCTACGAGCAGTACTTC,CASSSSSSYEQYF
-,-,TRBV5-1,TRBJ1-1,TGCGCCAGCAGCCTCCAGGGGAACACTAATCGGGACGGAGCTTTCTTT,CASSLQGNTNRDGAFF
once,TRBD2,TRBV5-4,TRBJ2-7,TGTGCCAGCAGCCGGGCGGGAGGGGCAAAAACCTACGAGCAGTACTTC,CASSRAGGAKTYEQYF
once,-,TRBV18,TRBJ2-7,TGTGCCAGCTCACCACAAAAAGGAGGGGTCCACGAGCAGTACTTC,CASSPQKGGVHEQYF
-,TRBD2,TRBV30,TRBJ2-7,TGTGCCTGGAGTGGAGGTAGCGGGATCGTCTACGAGCAGTACTTC,CAWSGGSGIVYEQYF
once,-,TRBV9,TRBJ2-1,TGTGCCAGCAGCGTAGTGGGGGGTGGCTACAATGAGCAGTTCTTC,CASSVVGGGYNEQFF
-,TRBD1,TRBV5-5,TRBJ2-7,TGTGCCAGCAGCTTCGGACAGGTAGAATTCTACGAGCAGTACTTC,CASSFGQVEFYEQYF
few,TRBD1,TRBV5-4,TRBJ1-1,TGTGCCAGCAGCTCTGGACAGGGAGGAGGCGGAACTGAAGCTTTCTTT,CASSSGQGGGGTEAFF
-,-,TRBV21-1,TRBJ2-7,TGTGCCAGCAGCCCACAGGCCCCCGGACAGAAGTACGAGCAGTACTTC,CASSPQAPGQKYEQYF
-,-,TRBV28,TRBJ2-7,TGTGCCAGCAGTTTGAGTTTGGGGGGTTGGGAGCAGTACTTC,CASSLSLGGWEQYF
-,TRBD1,TRBV27,TRBJ1-2,TGTGCCAGCAGTCCAGCGGACAGGGGAGCCAATAACTATGGCTACACCTTC,CASSPADRGANNYGYTF
-,TRBD2,TRBV29-1,TRBJ2-7,TGCAGCGTTGATGCCAGCGGGAGCTCCGAGCAGTACTTC,CSVDASGSSEQYF
-,-,TRBV27,TRBJ2-3,TGTGCCAGCAGACCACTAGGTACAGATACGCAGTATTTT,CASRPLGTDTQYF
-,-,TRBV6-6,TRBJ1-1,TGTGCCAGCATGAGGGAATCGAACACTGAAGCTTTCTTT,CASMRESNTEAFF
-,-,TRBV18,TRBJ2-7,TGTGCCAGCTCACCAGAGAGGATCGCTAGCTCCTACGAGCAGTACTTC,CASSPERIASSYEQYF
-,-,TRBV5-6,TRBJ1-2,TGTGCCAGCAGCTTGGGGTCCGCGGGGGGCTATGGCTACACCTTC,CASSLGSAGGYGYTF
-,TRBD2,TRBV2,TRBJ2-2,TGTGCCAGCAGTGAATTGCCTAGCGCGGGAGTCAGCGGGGAGCTGTTTTTT,CASSELPSAGVSGELFF
-,TRBD2,TRBV30,TRBJ2-7,TGTGCCTGGAGTTGGGGGGGCGAGCAGTACTTC,CAWSWGGEQYF
-,-,TRBV2,TRBJ2-5,TGTGCCAGCAGTGAAACTTCCGAAGAGACCCAGTACTTC,CASSETSEETQYF
-,TRBD2,TRBV11-3,TRBJ2-7,TGTGCCAGCAGCTTTGGGGGGGACCTGATGGGGGAGCAGTACTTC,CASSFGGDLMGEQYF
-,TRBD1,TRBV5-1,TRBJ2-6,TGCGCCAGCAGCTTGCACAGGGGATACTCTGGGGCCAACGTCCTGACTTTC,CASSLHRGYSGANVLTF
-,-,TRBV7-9,TRBJ2-1,TGTGCCAGCAGACCTAAGACAGGACACTCCTACAATGAGCAGTTCTTC,CASRPKTGHSYNEQFF
-,TRBD2,TRBV4-2,TRBJ2-2,TGTGCCAGCAGCCAAGGGACTAGCGGGGGGAACACCGGGGAGCTGTTTTTT,CASSQGTSGGNTGELFF
-,TRBD2,TRBV5-1,TRBJ2-1,TGCGCCAGCAGCCTGCGGACTAGCGGGAGGGCCGGGGGTGAGCAGTTCTTC,CASSLRTSGRAGGEQFF
-,TRBD1,TRBV18,TRBJ2-1,TGTGCCAGCTCTCCTGACAGGGGGCAGTTCTTC,CASSPDRGQFF
-,TRBD2,TRBV28,TRBJ2-3,TGTGCCAGCACCACAATCTACGGGCTAGCGGGAGTGCGCACAGATACGCAGTATTTT,CASTTIYGLAGVRTDTQYF
-,-,TRBV5-1,TRBJ2-7,TGCGCCAGCAGCTTGCGAGGGGGTCTCTACGAGCAGTACTTC,CASSLRGGLYEQYF
-,TRBD2,TRBV9,TRBJ2-2,TGTGCCAGCAGCCCGGGGACTAGCGGGAGGCTCGGGGAGCTGTTTTTT,CASSPGTSGRLGELFF
once,-,TRBV11-2,TRBJ2-3,TGTGCCAGCAGCTTAGCCCGAGATACGCAGTATTTT,CASSLARDTQYF
-,-,TRBV30,TRBJ1-2,TGTGCCTGGAGTTTAGAGTCGAAGGGGGGCTACACCTTC,CAWSLESKGGYTF
-,-,TRBV18,TRBJ1-1,TGTGCCAGCTCACCACCCCAAACAGGGCAGAACACTGAAGCTTTCTTT,CASSPPQTGQNTEAFF
-,TRBD2,TRBV4-1,TRBJ2-5,TGCGCCAGCAGCCAAGAAGACGGGACTAGCGGCCGGGGGGAGACCCAGTACTTC,CASSQEDGTSGRGETQYF
once,TRBD2,TRBV30,TRBJ2-5,TGTGCCTGGAGTGGCGGGGGAACTCAAGAGACCCAGTACTTC,CAWSGGGTQETQYF
-,TRBD2,TRBV4-1,TRBJ2-3,TGCGCCAGCAGCCAAGATAGCGGGACAAGCACAGATACGCAGTATTTT,CASSQDSGTSTDTQYF
-,TRBD2,TRBV5-1,TRBJ2-1,TGCGCCAGCAGAGACGGACTAGCGGGAGTCTATGAGCAGTTCTTC,CASRDGLAGVYEQFF
-,TRBD2,TRBV7-3,TRBJ2-5,TGTGCCAGCAGCTTATTGGGCGGGAGGGGGACCCAGTACTTC,CASSLLGGRGTQYF
-,-,TRBV18,TRBJ2-7,TGTGCCAGCTCACCCTCTTACGGACAAAACTACGAGCAGTACTTC,CASSPSYGQNYEQYF
-,TRBD1,TRBV28,TRBJ2-7,TGTGCCAGCAGTTTATCCGGACAGGGGGCCTACGAGCAGTACTTC,CASSLSGQGAYEQYF
-,-,TRBV7-2,TRBJ1-3,TGTGCCAGCAGCTTACGACACTCCTCCTCTGGAAACACCATATATTTT,CASSLRHSSSGNTIYF
-,TRBD2,TRBV5-1,TRBJ2-2,TGCGCCAGCAGCTTGGAACCTAGCGGGAGTATGGCCGGGGAGCTGTTTTTT,CASSLEPSGSMAGELFF
-,TRBD2,TRBV7-3,TRBJ2-1,TGTGCCAGCACCCAAGGTCGCGGGAGTAATGAGCAGTTCTTC,CASTQGRGSNEQFF
-,TRBD2,TRBV9,TRBJ2-7,TGTGCCAGCAGCTTCTGGACTAGCGGGAGATCCTACGAGCAGTACTTC,CASSFWTSGRSYEQYF
-,-,TRBV7-9,TRBJ2-7,TGTGCCAGCAGCTACCCCCGCGGGACAGACAGCTCCTACGAGCAGTACTTC,CASSYPRGTDSSYEQYF
-,-,TRBV9,TRBJ1-5,TGTGCCAGCAGAGAGGCCGGGAATGGGGATCAGCCCCAGCATTTT,CASREAGNGDQPQHF
-,TRBD1,TRBV7-2,TRBJ2-7,TGTGCCAGCAGCCAAGGACAGGGAGCCTACGAGCAGTACTTC,CASSQGQGAYEQYF
-,-,TRBV28,TRBJ1-4,TGTGCCAGCAGGGCAGTTGATGAAAAACTGTTTTTT,CASRAVDEKLFF
once,-,TRBV19,TRBJ1-2,TGTGCCAGTAGTATACTTCGACAGAGCGGGGCCTATGGCTACACCTTC,CASSILRQSGAYGYTF
-,-,TRBV7-9,TRBJ2-6,TGTGCCAGCAGCTCCTTCCAGGGCTCTGGGGCCAACGTCCTGACTTTC,CASSSFQGSGANVLTF
-,TRBD1,TRBV7-9,TRBJ1-2,TGTGCCAGCAGTTCCGCCGCGGGACAGAACTATGGCTACACCTTC,CASSSAAGQNYGYTF
-,TRBD1,TRBV10-1,TRBJ1-1,TGCGCCAGCAGCGGACCCGGACAGGGGGAAGCTTTCTTT,CASSGPGQGEAFF
-,TRBD2,TRBV6-4,TRBJ2-1,TGTGCCAGCAGTGAGGAATCCGGGACTAGTGAGGTAAAGTTCTTC,CASSEESGTSEVKFF
-,TRBD1,TRBV4-1,TRBJ1-2,TGCGCCAGCAGCCAAGAGGACAGGGGATCAAATGGCTACACCTTC,CASSQEDRGSNGYTF
-,-,TRBV6-5,TRBJ2-3,TGTGCCAGCAGTTACTCGACTAGCACAGATACGCAGTATTTT,CASSYSTSTDTQYF
-,TRBD2,TRBV18,TRBJ2-1,TGTGCCAGCTCACCAATTGCGGGAGGGCCAGGTGAGCAGTTCTTC,CASSPIAGGPGEQFF
-,TRBD2,TRBV7-3,TRBJ2-1,TGTGCCAGCAGCTTAGGGACTAGCGGGAGCAATGAGCAGTTCTTC,CASSLGTSGSNEQFF